This is a list of T cell receptor beta chains from one sample in a study of blood T cell repertoires in COVID-19. The protocol was immunoSEQ multiplex PCR, while the TCRdb copy is restricted to in-frame clones and leaves out a portion. The top ten hold about 3.4% of the sample, which has 130,000 or so clones, roughly 86% seen once. Sequencing was performed on PBMCs or T cells enriched from blood (not recorded which). Source of these receptors: a woman in her 50s with acute COVID-19. Each CDR3 is given with its conserved first and last residue. D genes are given only for firm matches. Clone size is not always given. Where it is, it says once, few, many or a class for expanded clones.

j_call	d_call	v_call	clone_size	cdr3_length	cdr3_nt	cdr3_aa
TRBJ2-1	TRBD2	TRBV10-3	.	17	TGTGCCATCAGTGAGTCTTCTAGCGGGAGTGGTCGGAATGAGCAGTTCTTC	CAISESSSGSGRNEQFF
TRBJ2-1	TRBD2	TRBV29-1	.	14	TGCAGCGTTGACGGACTAGCGGGAGTAGGGGAGCAGTTCTTC	CSVDGLAGVGEQFF
TRBJ1-2	TRBD1	TRBV19	few	18	TGTGCCAGTAGTATTTCGGGCAGGGGGCGTCGATTGGACTATGGCTACACCTTC	CASSISGRGRRLDYGYTF
TRBJ2-1	.	TRBV7-8	.	16	TGTGCCAGCAGCTTAGCTAGCAGGGTCTCCTACAATGAGCAGTTCTTC	CASSLASRVSYNEQFF
TRBJ1-1	TRBD1	TRBV9	.	15	TGTGCCAGCAGCTCAGCCGGACAGGGGATTGATGAAGCTTTCTTT	CASSSAGQGIDEAFF
TRBJ2-3	.	TRBV27	.	17	TGTGCCAGCAGTTTATTTCAGGAGCGGGTCCCCACAGATACGCAGTATTTT	CASSLFQERVPTDTQYF
TRBJ1-2	TRBD1	TRBV7-2	.	13	TGTGCCAGCAGTCAACAGGGGGAGAATGGCTACACCTTC	CASSQQGENGYTF
TRBJ1-2	.	TRBV5-1	.	15	TGCGCCAGCAGCTTGGGGGTCGAGCAGCGAGGGGGCTACACCTTC	CASSLGVEQRGGYTF
TRBJ2-7	.	TRBV10-3	.	16	TGTGCCATCAGTGAGTCCGCGGGACGGAGCTCCTACGAGCAGTACTTC	CAISESAGRSSYEQYF
TRBJ2-7	TRBD2	TRBV7-8	.	16	TGTGCCAGCAGCTCAAGCGGACTAGCGGTAACCTACGAGCAGTACTTC	CASSSSGLAVTYEQYF
TRBJ2-7	TRBD1	TRBV2	.	13	TGTGCCAGCAGTAGAGAGACAGGGAACGAGCAGTACTTC	CASSRETGNEQYF
TRBJ1-2	.	TRBV5-1	.	15	TGCGCCAGCAGCTTGGAGCGGACGGCATCGAGGGGCTACACCTTC	CASSLERTASRGYTF
TRBJ1-6	TRBD1	TRBV12-5	.	15	TGTGCTAGTGCCCGACAGGGGGCGGAAAATTCACCCCTCCACTTT	CASARQGAENSPLHF
TRBJ1-1	.	TRBV30	.	14	TGTGCCTGGAGTGTGAGGGACATGAACACTGAAGCTTTCTTT	CAWSVRDMNTEAFF
TRBJ1-4	.	TRBV11-3	.	16	TGTGCCAGCAGCGCTAGTTTTCCGACAACTAATGAAAAACTGTTTTTT	CASSASFPTTNEKLFF
TRBJ1-1	.	TRBV2	.	13	TGTGCCAGCATGATCAGTGTGAACACTGAAGCTTTCTTT	CASMISVNTEAFF
TRBJ1-1	.	TRBV30	.	11	TGTGCCTTCGCAGGGGACACTGAAGCTTTCTTT	CAFAGDTEAFF
TRBJ2-5	TRBD2	TRBV18	.	16	TGTGCCAGCTCCCTAATCGGGAGGAGGACCTTGGAGACCCAGTACTTC	CASSLIGRRTLETQYF
TRBJ1-2	.	TRBV6-2/TRBV6-3	.	16	TGTGCCAGCCGCCCCGCCGGGAGTAATTACATCTATGGCTACACCTTC	CASRPAGSNYIYGYTF
TRBJ2-1	TRBD2	TRBV27	.	12	TGTGCCAGCACCGGACTAGAGAATGAGCAGTTCTTC	CASTGLENEQFF
TRBJ2-7	.	TRBV7-6	.	16	TGTGCCAGCAGCTTTACAGGGACACGGGGACACTACGAGCAGTACTTC	CASSFTGTRGHYEQYF
TRBJ1-6	TRBD1	TRBV5-1	.	17	TGCGCCAGCAGCCCGGGACAGGGTAATCGCCCTAATTCACCCCTCCACTTT	CASSPGQGNRPNSPLHF
TRBJ1-1	.	TRBV5-1	.	12	TGCGCCAGCAGCTTGACGGGAACTGAAGCTTTCTTT	CASSLTGTEAFF
TRBJ2-1	TRBD2	TRBV7-3	.	15	TGTGCCAGCAGCTTGGCGGGAGACTTCTACAATGAGCAGTTCTTC	CASSLAGDFYNEQFF
TRBJ2-5	TRBD2	TRBV11-2	.	13	TGTGCCAGCACCATAGCGGGAGTAGAGACCCAGTACTTC	CASTIAGVETQYF
TRBJ1-2	TRBD1	TRBV6-5	.	12	TGTGCCGTCCGGGGACAGTCGGTTGGCTACACCTTC	CAVRGQSVGYTF
TRBJ1-2	.	TRBV4-2	.	14	TGTGCCAGCAGCCAAGATGTACCCTCAGGGGGCTACACCTTC	CASSQDVPSGGYTF
TRBJ1-2	.	TRBV28	.	13	TGTGCCAGCAGCGCGACAGCCCACTATGGCTACACCTTC	CASSATAHYGYTF
TRBJ2-3	TRBD2	TRBV11-2	.	17	TGTGCCAGCAGCTTCCTGCGACTAGCGGGATCCACAGATACGCAGTATTTT	CASSFLRLAGSTDTQYF